This paragraph covers one T cell receptor (beta chain) sequence. The data are from a study of blood T cell repertoires in COVID-19. The data were produced by immunoSEQ multiplex PCR, yet TCRdb's version contains in-frame clones alone and is incomplete. The sample has 450,000 or so clones; roughly 90% are singletons. Germline CDR1 reads MNHNY; CDR2 reads SVGAGI (reference sequence). V dropped 5 bases and J dropped 10; count of bases not matched to a gene: 13. This CDR3 contains 14 residues. The chain uses TRBV6-6 and TRBJ1-1, with TRBD1 identical over 7 bases. The sequenced sample was peripheral blood. The sequence was obtained from a woman aged 35 to 49 with COVID-19, enrolled during active disease. The DNA of the CDR3 is TGTGCCAGCAGTCACGGGACAGCAAGCGACGGAGCTTTCTTT. Amino acid sequence: CASSHGTASDGAFF.